This note documents a single T cell receptor (beta chain) sequence. The target antigen is unknown. This entry comes from a study of cytomegalovirus exposure and HLA in healthy donors. Study-wide findings and caveats: Presence/absence analysis assumed near-uniform sequencing depth across donors. Per published accounts, TCR beta sequences correctly predicted the HLA-A and HLA-B alleles of most subjects. Immune exposure information available was restricted to CMV serostatus.

J gave up 5 bases and V 0 bases, and 10 bases lay outside the gene matches. The germline V gene has CDR1 SGDLS and CDR2 YYNGEE. The CDR3 covers 17 residues. PCR was performed using 60 Vbeta and 13 Jbeta primers. The data were produced by immunoSEQ multiplex PCR, yet TCRdb's version contains in-frame clones alone and is incomplete. The profile shows under 150,000 clones, roughly four fifths of them singletons. The TCR originated in a girl aged 2 to 9 in good health and CMV-seronegative. The rearrangement uses TRBV9 and TRBJ2-1, with 8 bases identical to TRBD2. The sequenced material came from PBMCs. CDR3 amino acids: CASSVVGTSRGNNEQFF. The CDR3 DNA follows: TGTGCCAGCAGCGTAGTCGGGACTAGTCGGGGGAACAATGAGCAGTTCTTC.